Listed below are T cell receptor beta chains from one sample, sequenced in a study of T cell changes during pregnancy in multiple sclerosis. Sequencing was performed with immunoSEQ multiplex PCR; in TCRdb, only in-frame clones are kept and a portion is missing. The sample carries some 87,000 clones, about 92% recorded once. Sequences were derived from CD4+ T cells from peripheral blood mononuclear cells, sampled before pregnancy. The receptors derive from a female donor with multiple sclerosis, enrolled in a pregnancy study. CDR3s include the opening cysteine and the closing phenylalanine or tryptophan. D genes are given only for firm matches. Where a row states a size, it is once, few, many or the class of an expanded clone; other rows omit it.

size	V	J	length	D	CDR3	DNA
.	TRBV19	TRBJ1-1	14	.	CASTPDRLNTEAFF	TGTGCCAGTACCCCGGACAGACTGAACACTGAAGCTTTCTTT
.	TRBV5-1	TRBJ1-2	15	.	CASSSREGGPGGYTF	TGCGCCAGCAGCTCCCGGGAAGGCGGTCCTGGAGGCTACACCTTC
.	TRBV7-9	TRBJ1-1	14	.	CASSSVGGNTEAFF	TGTGCCAGCAGCTCGGTAGGAGGGAACACTGAAGCTTTCTTT
.	TRBV30	TRBJ1-2	17	TRBD1	CAWSVGDRLPTTYGYTF	TGTGCCTGGAGTGTAGGGGACAGGCTTCCCACCACCTATGGCTACACCTTC
once	TRBV5-5	TRBJ1-3	15	TRBD1	CASSGQGSSGNTIYF	TGTGCCAGCAGCGGACAGGGAAGCTCTGGAAACACCATATATTTT
.	TRBV30	TRBJ1-2	13	.	CAWSAQAPYGYTF	TGTGCCTGGAGCGCTCAGGCCCCTTATGGCTACACCTTC
.	TRBV7-3	TRBJ2-3	16	TRBD2	CASSLAGGGVTDTQYF	TGTGCCAGCAGCTTGGCGGGCGGGGGGGTCACAGATACGCAGTATTTT
.	TRBV5-1	TRBJ1-2	15	.	CASSLALGGPYGYTF	TGCGCCAGCAGCTTGGCCTTGGGGGGACCCTATGGCTACACCTTC
.	TRBV10-1	TRBJ2-1	14	TRBD2	CASSEAPGGTSKFF	TGCGCCAGCAGTGAAGCCCCGGGGGGGACTAGTAAGTTCTTC
.	TRBV10-3	TRBJ2-2	16	.	CAISVRGQGGTGELFF	TGTGCCATCAGTGTCCGTGGGCAGGGCGGCACCGGGGAGCTGTTTTTT
.	TRBV28	TRBJ2-6	16	TRBD1	CASSWGQGFGANVLTF	TGTGCCAGCAGTTGGGGACAGGGTTTTGGGGCCAACGTCCTGACTTTC
once	TRBV11-2	TRBJ2-5	20	TRBD2	CASSLEPAGGPSPGRQTQYF	TGTGCCAGCAGCTTAGAGCCAGCGGGGGGGCCGAGCCCCGGGAGGCAGACCCAGTACTTC
.	TRBV5-1	TRBJ2-3	13	.	CASSLGQPDTQYF	TGCGCCAGCAGCTTGGGACAGCCAGATACGCAGTATTTT
.	TRBV19	TRBJ1-1	16	.	CASSPFVSGLSTEAFF	TGTGCCAGTAGTCCTTTTGTGTCGGGTCTAAGCACTGAAGCTTTCTTT
.	TRBV21-1	TRBJ1-2	19	.	CASSRKKGRRGHRNYGYTF	TGTGCCAGCAGCAGAAAAAAAGGGAGGAGGGGCCACCGAAACTATGGCTACACCTTC
few	TRBV28	TRBJ2-3	20	TRBD2	CASSTPWDSGGFPSTDTQYF	TGTGCCAGCAGTACCCCTTGGGATAGCGGGGGGTTCCCAAGCACAGATACGCAGTATTTT
.	TRBV9	TRBJ1-1	12	.	CASPLTATEAFF	TGTGCCAGCCCTCTCACTGCTACTGAAGCTTTCTTT
.	TRBV5-1	TRBJ2-1	15	TRBD2	CASSSGTSEYNEQFF	TGCGCCAGCAGCTCCGGGACTAGCGAATACAATGAGCAGTTCTTC
.	TRBV11-3	TRBJ1-1	13	TRBD1	CASSLGAGGEAFF	TGTGCCAGCAGCTTAGGGGCAGGGGGCGAAGCTTTCTTT
.	TRBV2	TRBJ1-5	18	TRBD1	CASRESRDRVYSNQPQHF	TGTGCCAGCAGAGAGTCCCGGGACAGGGTTTATAGCAATCAGCCCCAGCATTTT
.	TRBV18	TRBJ2-3	14	.	CASSPLAAADTQYF	TGTGCCAGCTCACCACTAGCCGCGGCAGATACGCAGTATTTT
once	TRBV7-3	TRBJ2-1	13	TRBD2	CASGTSGSYEQFF	TGTGCCAGCGGGACTAGCGGGAGCTATGAGCAGTTCTTC
few	TRBV19	TRBJ2-7	13	TRBD1	CASSTQTGQEQYF	TGTGCCAGTAGTACCCAGACAGGGCAAGAGCAGTACTTC
.	TRBV5-4	TRBJ2-1	16	.	CASSLSGPSSYNEQFF	TGTGCCAGCAGCTTGAGCGGGCCGAGCTCCTACAATGAGCAGTTCTTC
.	TRBV15	TRBJ2-6	12	.	CATVLGANVLTF	TGTGCCACCGTCCTGGGGGCCAACGTCCTGACTTTC
once	TRBV5-1	TRBJ1-3	17	TRBD1	CASSLGWDRGSGNTIYF	TGCGCCAGCAGCTTGGGATGGGACAGGGGCTCTGGAAACACCATATATTTT
.	TRBV30	TRBJ1-5	17	.	CAWSGSGRVDSNQPQHF	TGTGCCTGGAGTGGGTCCGGGAGGGTCGATAGCAATCAGCCCCAGCATTTT
few	TRBV7-3	TRBJ2-5	19	TRBD2	CASSLIRGTSGAIEETQYF	TGTGCCAGCAGTCTCATCAGGGGGACTAGCGGGGCGATAGAAGAGACCCAGTACTTC
.	TRBV5-1	TRBJ1-1	15	.	CASSSGQPMNTEAFF	TGCGCCAGCAGCTCCGGACAGCCTATGAACACTGAAGCTTTCTTT
once	TRBV29-1	TRBJ2-3	12	.	CSVGDNTDTQYF	TGCAGCGTTGGAGACAACACAGATACGCAGTATTTT
.	TRBV5-1	TRBJ2-3	18	TRBD2	CASSTGVGSGKNTDTQYF	TGCGCCAGCAGCACTGGCGTTGGTAGCGGGAAAAACACAGATACGCAGTATTTT
.	TRBV28	TRBJ1-5	12	.	CASSNPGEPQHF	TGTGCCAGCAGTAACCCAGGGGAGCCCCAGCATTTT
.	TRBV7-4	TRBJ2-7	17	TRBD1	CASSFRGRQGGSYEQYF	TGTGCCAGCAGCTTTAGGGGTAGACAGGGGGGCTCCTACGAGCAGTACTTC
.	TRBV2	TRBJ1-6	14	.	CASSEARYNSPLHF	TGTGCCAGCAGTGAGGCCCGCTATAATTCACCCCTCCACTTT
.	TRBV27	TRBJ2-1	16	.	CASSLSKVASYNEQFF	TGTGCCAGCAGTTTATCGAAGGTAGCGAGCTACAATGAGCAGTTCTTC
.	TRBV5-1	TRBJ1-1	14	.	CASSPTGMNTEAFF	TGCGCCAGCAGTCCGACAGGCATGAACACTGAAGCTTTCTTT
.	TRBV29-1	TRBJ2-6	16	.	CSVSRDTDSGANVLTF	TGCAGCGTGAGCCGGGACACGGACTCTGGGGCCAACGTCCTGACTTTC
.	TRBV10-2	TRBJ1-5	13	.	CASGWGLGQPQHF	TGCGCCAGCGGTTGGGGGCTGGGGCAGCCCCAGCATTTT
.	TRBV30	TRBJ1-1	14	.	CAWSVIGGNTEAFF	TGTGCCTGGAGTGTGATAGGGGGGAACACTGAAGCTTTCTTT
.	TRBV5-1	TRBJ2-5	14	.	CASSFATAQETQYF	TGCGCCAGCAGCTTTGCGACAGCACAAGAGACCCAGTACTTC
.	TRBV20-1	TRBJ1-1	11	.	CSARVGGQAFF	TGCAGTGCTAGAGTGGGGGGGCAGGCTTTCTTT
.	TRBV7-8	TRBJ2-1	19	TRBD1	CASSLRGQGPMSSYNEQFF	TGTGCCAGCAGCTTGCGGGGACAGGGGCCTATGAGCTCCTACAATGAGCAGTTCTTC
.	TRBV2	TRBJ2-2	15	TRBD2	CASSWTSGSTGELFF	TGTGCCAGCAGTTGGACTAGCGGGAGTACCGGGGAGCTGTTTTTT
.	TRBV7-9	TRBJ2-5	17	TRBD2	CASSRRVGGGYQETQYF	TGTGCCAGCAGCCGCCGAGTGGGCGGGGGGTACCAAGAGACCCAGTACTTC
once	TRBV7-9	TRBJ1-1	12	.	CAVTKMNTEAFF	TGTGCGGTTACAAAAATGAACACTGAAGCTTTCTTT
.	TRBV7-2	TRBJ1-1	14	.	CASSWGLRNTEAFF	TGTGCCAGCAGCTGGGGACTCAGAAACACTGAAGCTTTCTTT
.	TRBV7-9	TRBJ2-7	13	TRBD2	CASSLAGAYEQYF	TGTGCCAGCAGCTTGGCGGGGGCCTACGAGCAGTACTTC
.	TRBV27	TRBJ2-5	14	TRBD1	CASSLTGPRETQYF	TGTGCCAGCAGTTTGACAGGGCCCCGGGAGACCCAGTACTTC
.	TRBV28	TRBJ1-1	15	TRBD1	CASSLFLRQGGEAFF	TGTGCCAGCAGTTTGTTTCTCCGACAGGGCGGTGAAGCTTTCTTT
.	TRBV19	TRBJ2-7	16	.	CASSIAGGRSSYEQYF	TGTGCCAGTAGTATAGCCGGGGGGCGGAGCTCCTACGAGCAGTACTTC
few	TRBV21-1	TRBJ1-5	18	.	CASSKDAGPYYSNQPQHF	TGTGCCAGCAGCAAAGACGCTGGCCCCTACTATAGCAATCAGCCCCAGCATTTT
.	TRBV4-1	TRBJ1-4	15	.	CASSPQGTPNEKLFF	TGCGCCAGCAGCCCCCAGGGGACACCTAATGAAAAACTGTTTTTT